A selection of T cell receptor beta chains follows, all from one sample in a study of T cells expressing NK-cell markers. TCRdb reworked the 5' RACE reads into one entry per CDR3 protein, no DNA. The sample yields fewer than 550,000 distinct CDR3 sequences, of which the top ten take up approximately 1.4%. Sequencing used blood T cells: a sorted CD56 or NKG2C T cell subset, CD4+ or CD8+ T cells, or bulk PBMC T cells (not recorded which). These receptor sequences come from a woman aged 50 to 60 in good health. CDR3s include the opening cysteine and the closing phenylalanine or tryptophan.

v_call: TRBV12-3/TRBV12-4; j_call: TRBJ2-5; cdr3_aa: CASSSHLGTPGASHLQETQYF
v_call: TRBV5-1; j_call: TRBJ2-1; cdr3_aa: CASSLVGSILNEQFF
v_call: TRBV5-1; j_call: TRBJ1-1; cdr3_aa: CASSFSIGTRDLVTEAFF
v_call: TRBV4-1; j_call: TRBJ1-5; cdr3_aa: CASSQEAGQPQHF
v_call: TRBV5-5; j_call: TRBJ1-5; cdr3_aa: CASSTLTGDGQPQHF
v_call: TRBV4-1; j_call: TRBJ1-3; cdr3_aa: CASSQRKTGRYSGNTIYF
v_call: TRBV7-6; j_call: TRBJ2-1; cdr3_aa: CASTSGGRTSSYNEQFF
v_call: TRBV3-1; j_call: TRBJ2-1; cdr3_aa: CASSPTPPDTSYNEQFF
v_call: TRBV5-5; j_call: TRBJ2-3; cdr3_aa: CASSLDRPRTDTQYF
v_call: TRBV6-6; j_call: TRBJ2-5; cdr3_aa: CASLLAGIGETQYF
v_call: TRBV12-3/TRBV12-4; j_call: TRBJ2-1; cdr3_aa: CASSPQGVYNEQFF
v_call: TRBV20-1; j_call: TRBJ1-2; cdr3_aa: CSAGDGDRYTF
v_call: TRBV12-5; j_call: TRBJ2-7; cdr3_aa: CASGLDTSYEQYF
v_call: TRBV4-1; j_call: TRBJ2-7; cdr3_aa: CASSVGDRSYEQYF
v_call: TRBV25-1; j_call: TRBJ2-6; cdr3_aa: CASSAGTSSSGANVLTF
v_call: TRBV27; j_call: TRBJ2-5; cdr3_aa: CASRGLALVQETQYF
v_call: TRBV24-1; j_call: TRBJ2-1; cdr3_aa: CATSDGQGARNEQFF